One TCR beta chain is described in this entry. The sample holds many counts of this clonotype. The specificity of this receptor is unknown. Base qualities are not provided; no much larger clone lies one nucleotide away. Sequencing took place on an Illumina HiSeq 2500. Quantitative 5'-RACE with molecular barcodes was the method used to prepare the TCR beta libraries. Under the source paper's analysis protocol: A new computational method based on a probabilistic model of VDJ rearrangement was used to identify disease-linked TCR variants. TCRdb's own reprocessing of the public reads used fastp at Q25 and MiXCR and kept productive beta chains. Every CDR3 protein is listed once, alongside the most common genes and DNA of its rows. TCRdb assigned the V and J calls; the authors' analysis was not used. For this sample there are 100,000 to 150,000 distinct CDR3 sequences; over 7% appear just once. The top ten constitute approximately 3.3% of the sample.

This record belongs to a study of CD8 T cells in ankylosing spondylitis (dated by TCRdb to the late 2010s). Study-wide context: The study set out to find disease-linked TCR variants by profiling T cell receptor beta repertoires in ankylosing spondylitis patients and healthy donors. The full study cohort comprised 25 ankylosing spondylitis patients and approximately 100 healthy donors. Peripheral blood was sampled, and synovial fluid was also collected from ankylosing spondylitis patients.

V has 6 bases trimmed and J has 1 base trimmed; junction bases matching no gene number 13. Measured from the cysteine to the phenylalanine, the CDR3 is 17 residues long. The entry retains the CDR3 DNA only, 51 bases that are in frame from base 1. CDR1 and CDR2, looked up from the germline V gene, are SGHRS and YFSETQ. Study-wide conclusions, independent of this receptor: A CD8+ phenotype was shown by the disease-linked clones, which were found at relatively low frequencies in peripheral blood. The disease-linked clones were reported as significantly enriched in matched synovial fluid samples from ankylosing spondylitis patients. A TCR beta motif of 7 or 8 highly homologous amino acid variants appeared characteristic of blood from ankylosing spondylitis patients. Some motif variants had previously been reported in the synovial fluid and blood of reactive arthritis patients, which suggests shared mechanisms of disease initiation.

This TCR came from a male donor with ankylosing spondylitis or in good health (not recorded which). Material for sequencing was blood, either unsorted or a sorted T cell fraction (not recorded which). The rearrangement combines TRBV5-1 with TRBJ1-2, and 9 junctional nucleotides match TRBD1. The nucleotide sequence is given as TGCGCCAGCAAACCCGGGACAGGGACCAGAAGTAACTATGGCTACACCTTC. This yields the protein CASKPGTGTRSNYGYTF.